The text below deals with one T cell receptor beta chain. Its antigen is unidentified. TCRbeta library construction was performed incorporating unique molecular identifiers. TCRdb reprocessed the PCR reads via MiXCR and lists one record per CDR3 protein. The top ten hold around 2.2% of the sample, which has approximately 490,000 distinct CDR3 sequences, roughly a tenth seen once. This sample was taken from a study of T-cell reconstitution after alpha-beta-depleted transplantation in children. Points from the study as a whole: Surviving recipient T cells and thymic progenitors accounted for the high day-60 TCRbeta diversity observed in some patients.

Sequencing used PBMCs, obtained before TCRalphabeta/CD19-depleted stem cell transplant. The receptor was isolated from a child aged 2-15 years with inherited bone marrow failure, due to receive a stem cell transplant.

The CDR3 region has the DNA TGCAGTGCCCTCTATGACATTCAGTACTTC. It specifies CSALYDIQYF. The chain joins TRBV20-1 to TRBJ2-4; no clear D. The CDR3 loop spans 10 amino acids. Trimming shortened V by 6 bases and J by 8 bases, and 8 bases separated the two germline ends. CDR1 and CDR2 from the germline V gene are DFQATT and SNEGSKA (reference sequence).